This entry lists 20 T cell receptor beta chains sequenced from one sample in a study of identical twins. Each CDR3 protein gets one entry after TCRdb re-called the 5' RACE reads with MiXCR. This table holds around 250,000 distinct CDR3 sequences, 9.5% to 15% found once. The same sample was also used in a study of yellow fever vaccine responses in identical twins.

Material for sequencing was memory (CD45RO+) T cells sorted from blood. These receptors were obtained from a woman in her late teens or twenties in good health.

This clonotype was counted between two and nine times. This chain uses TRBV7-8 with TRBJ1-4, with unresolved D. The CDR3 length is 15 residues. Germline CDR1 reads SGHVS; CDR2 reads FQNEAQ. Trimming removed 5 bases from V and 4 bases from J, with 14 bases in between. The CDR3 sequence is CASSKADGFNEKLFF. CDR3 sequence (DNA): TGTGCCAGCAGCAAAGCGGACGGATTTAATGAAAAACTGTTTTTT.

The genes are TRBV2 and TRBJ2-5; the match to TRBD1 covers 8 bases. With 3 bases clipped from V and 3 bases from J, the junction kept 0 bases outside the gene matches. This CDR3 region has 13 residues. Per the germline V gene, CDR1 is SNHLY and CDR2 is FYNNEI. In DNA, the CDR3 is TGTGCCAGCAGTGAGGACAGGGAAGAGACCCAGTACTTC. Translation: CASSEDREETQYF.

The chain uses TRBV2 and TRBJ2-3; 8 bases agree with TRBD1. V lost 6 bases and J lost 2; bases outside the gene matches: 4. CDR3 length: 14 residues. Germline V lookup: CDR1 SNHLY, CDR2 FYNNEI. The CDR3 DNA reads TGTGCCAGCAGGGGGGACAGGTACACAGATACGCAGTATTTT. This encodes CASRGDRYTDTQYF.

The CDR3 loop is CASSYPGPGLAGRVSYEQYF. As DNA, the CDR3 is TGTGCCAGCAGTTACCCTGGACCGGGACTAGCCGGGCGGGTCTCCTACGAGCAGTACTTC. V is TRBV6-2 or TRBV6-3 and J is TRBJ2-7, with 9 bases aligning to TRBD2. The ends lost 2 bases at V and 0 bases at J; junction bases unmatched: 17. The CDR3 is 20 residues long. Germline CDR1 MNHEY, CDR2 SVGEGT.

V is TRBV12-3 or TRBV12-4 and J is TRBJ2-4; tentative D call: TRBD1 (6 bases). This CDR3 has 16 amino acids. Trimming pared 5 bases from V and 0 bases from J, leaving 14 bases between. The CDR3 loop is CASSAWTDLAKNIQYF. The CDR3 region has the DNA TGTGCCAGCAGTGCTTGGACAGACCTAGCCAAAAACATTCAGTACTTC.

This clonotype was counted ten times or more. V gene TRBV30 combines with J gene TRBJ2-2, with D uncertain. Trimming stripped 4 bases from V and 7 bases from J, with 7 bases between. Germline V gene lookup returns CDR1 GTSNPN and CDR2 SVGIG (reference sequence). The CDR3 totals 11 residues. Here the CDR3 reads CAWTSLGELFF. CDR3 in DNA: TGTGCCTGGACGTCTCTCGGGGAGCTGTTTTTT.

Here the CDR3 DNA reads TGTGCCAGCAGCCCTACTAGGGGTATCACCGGGGAGCTGTTTTTT. This codes for CASSPTRGITGELFF. The chain employs TRBV7-2 and TRBJ2-2; either TRBD1 or TRBD2 may fit D (5 bases each). This CDR3 has 15 residues. CDR1 is SGHTA, CDR2 FQGNSA, per germline. The V end was cut by 5 bases, the J end by 4 bases, with 14 bases between.

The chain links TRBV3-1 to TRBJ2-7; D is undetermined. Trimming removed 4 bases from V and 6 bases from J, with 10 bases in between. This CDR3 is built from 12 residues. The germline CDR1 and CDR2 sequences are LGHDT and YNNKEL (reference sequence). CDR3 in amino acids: CASSRRNSEQYF. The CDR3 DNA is TGTGCCAGCAGCCGCCGGAACAGCGAGCAGTACTTC.

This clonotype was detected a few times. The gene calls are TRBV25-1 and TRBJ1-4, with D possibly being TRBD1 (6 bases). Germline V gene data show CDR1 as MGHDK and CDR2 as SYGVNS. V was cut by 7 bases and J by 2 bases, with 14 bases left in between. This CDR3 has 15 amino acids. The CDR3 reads CASIESGQTNEKLFF. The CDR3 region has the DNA TGTGCCAGCATAGAGTCAGGACAGACTAATGAAAAACTGTTTTTT.

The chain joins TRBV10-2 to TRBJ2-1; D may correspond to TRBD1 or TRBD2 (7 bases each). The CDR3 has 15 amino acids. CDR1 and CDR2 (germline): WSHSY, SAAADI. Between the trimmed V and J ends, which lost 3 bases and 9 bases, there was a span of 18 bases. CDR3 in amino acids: CASSDPGRGGSEQFF. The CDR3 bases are TGCGCCAGCAGTGACCCTGGCAGGGGGGGGAGTGAGCAGTTCTTC.

In DNA form, the CDR3 reads TGTGCCAGCAGCAGACTAGCGGGTTTTTTGGATACGCAGTATTTT. Amino acids: CASSRLAGFLDTQYF. The gene calls are TRBV5-5 and TRBJ2-3; 10 bases agree with TRBD2. In germline, CDR1 is SGHKS, CDR2 YYEKEE (reference sequence). V was clipped by 4 bases and J by 6 bases; unmatched bases: 8. The CDR3 is made up of 15 amino acids.

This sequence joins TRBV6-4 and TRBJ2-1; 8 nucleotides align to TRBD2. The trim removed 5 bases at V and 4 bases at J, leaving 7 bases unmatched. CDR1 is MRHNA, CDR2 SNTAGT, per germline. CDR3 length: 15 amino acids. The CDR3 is CASSKLADTYNEQFF. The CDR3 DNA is TGTGCCAGCAGTAAACTAGCGGACACATACAATGAGCAGTTCTTC.

CDR3 sequence (DNA): TGCAGTGCTAGAGATCGGCAGGGAGTTCACGAGCAGTACTTC. It encodes CSARDRQGVHEQYF. The V gene is TRBV20-1, the J gene TRBJ2-7; D may correspond to TRBD1 or TRBD2 (5 bases each). The CDR3 is 14 amino acids. Germline V CDR1 and CDR2: DFQATT, SNEGSKA (reference sequence). Deletions cut 0 bases from V and 5 bases from J, with 14 bases between.

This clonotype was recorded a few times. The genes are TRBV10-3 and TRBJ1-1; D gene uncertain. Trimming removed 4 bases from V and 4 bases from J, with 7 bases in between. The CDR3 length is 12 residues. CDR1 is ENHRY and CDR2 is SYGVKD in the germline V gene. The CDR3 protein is CAISGDGTEAFF. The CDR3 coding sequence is TGTGCCATCAGTGGGGATGGCACTGAAGCTTTCTTT.

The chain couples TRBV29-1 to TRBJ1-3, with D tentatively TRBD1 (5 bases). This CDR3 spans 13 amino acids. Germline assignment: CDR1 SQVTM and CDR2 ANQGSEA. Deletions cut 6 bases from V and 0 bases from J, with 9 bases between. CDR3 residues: CSVRQNSGNTIYF. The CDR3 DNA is TGCAGCGTAAGACAGAACTCTGGAAACACCATATATTTT. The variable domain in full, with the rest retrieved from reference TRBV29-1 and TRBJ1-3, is SAVISQKPSRDICQRGTSLTIQCQVDSQVTMMFWYRQQPGQSLTLIATANQGSEATYESGFVIDKFPISRPNLTFSTLTVSNMSPEDSSIYLCSVRQNSGNTIYFGEGSWLTVV.

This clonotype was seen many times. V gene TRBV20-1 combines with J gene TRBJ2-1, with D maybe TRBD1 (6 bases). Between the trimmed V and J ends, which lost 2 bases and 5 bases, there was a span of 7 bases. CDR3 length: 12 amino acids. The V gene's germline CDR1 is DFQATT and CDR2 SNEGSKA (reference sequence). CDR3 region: CSARKGDNEQFF. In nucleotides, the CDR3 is TGCAGTGCTAGAAAGGGGGACAATGAGCAGTTCTTC.

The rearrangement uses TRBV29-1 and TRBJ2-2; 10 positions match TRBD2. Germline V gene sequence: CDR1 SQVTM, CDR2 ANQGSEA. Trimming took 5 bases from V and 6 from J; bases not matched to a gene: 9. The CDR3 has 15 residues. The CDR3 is CSVPGASGGPGELFF. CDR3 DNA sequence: TGCAGCGTTCCCGGGGCTAGCGGGGGTCCCGGGGAGCTGTTTTTT.

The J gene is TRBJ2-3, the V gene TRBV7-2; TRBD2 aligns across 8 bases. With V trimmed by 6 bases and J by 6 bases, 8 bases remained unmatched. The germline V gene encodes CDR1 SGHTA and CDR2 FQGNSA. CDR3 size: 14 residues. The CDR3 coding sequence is TGTGCCAGCAGAAAAAGCGGGGGTTTGGATACGCAGTATTTT. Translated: CASRKSGGLDTQYF.

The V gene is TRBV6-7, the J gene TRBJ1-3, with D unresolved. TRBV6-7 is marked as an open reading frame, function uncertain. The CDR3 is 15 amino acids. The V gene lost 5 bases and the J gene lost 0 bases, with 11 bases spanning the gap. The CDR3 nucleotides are TGTGCCAGCAGTCTCCTGGCGGACTCTGGAAACACCATATATTTT. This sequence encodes CASSLLADSGNTIYF.

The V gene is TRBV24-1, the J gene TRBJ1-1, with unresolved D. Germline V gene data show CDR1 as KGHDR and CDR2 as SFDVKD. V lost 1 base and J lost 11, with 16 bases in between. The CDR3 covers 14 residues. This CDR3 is CATSDFRTPMGAFF. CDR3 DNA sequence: TGTGCCACCAGTGATTTCAGGACTCCCATGGGGGCTTTCTTT.